This entry lists 17 T cell receptor beta chains sequenced from one sample in a study of blood T cells in healthy people across ages (dated by TCRdb to between 2015 and 2016). Libraries were made using 5' RACE. The sequencer listed for this sample is Illumina HiSeq 2500. A second about 7 to 11 cycle PCR used a sample-barcoded 5' primer and a J-beta primer mix. The raw public data were reprocessed by TCRdb itself: fastp quality trimming at Q25, MiXCR clonotype calling, in-frame beta chains only. Identical CDR3 protein sequences are pooled into one entry, listed with their most common genes and DNA. In all, the sample holds fewer than 800,000 distinct CDR3 sequences, and 20% to 25% of those were seen once. Just under 9.5% of the sample lies in the top ten. In addition, the sample was reused for a study of T cells of mothers and their children.

Sequencing was carried out using blood. Receptors originate from a boy aged 5-17 years in good health.

Only a few counts were recorded for this clonotype. The chain is built from TRBV7-3 and TRBJ1-3; 9 nucleotides match TRBD1. Germline assignment: CDR1 SGHTA and CDR2 FQGTGA. Losses at the gene ends were 5 bases for V and 2 bases for J; bases not matched to a gene: 7. The CDR3 is 16 amino acids. CDR3 in DNA: TGTGCCAGCAGCCCCGGGACAGGGAAAACTGGAAACACCATATATTTT. It codes for CASSPGTGKTGNTIYF.

This chain uses TRBV6-5 with TRBJ2-5; 7 nucleotides align to TRBD1. With the DNA end fitting TRBJ2-7 better, the J assignment may be wrong. The germline gives CDR1 MNHEY, CDR2 SVGAGI. This CDR3 region has 15 residues. The CDR3 spells CASSKGAAGYYEQYF. The DNA of the CDR3 is TGTGCCAGCAGCAAGGGGGCTGCAGGTTACTACGAGCAGTACTTC.

This sequence joins TRBV29-1 and TRBJ2-5; no firm D call. Judging by the DNA end, TRBJ2-7 fits better; the J call may be wrong. Germline V gene lookup returns CDR1 SQVTM and CDR2 ANQGSEA. The CDR3 extends over 14 amino acids. CDR3 nucleotides: TGCAGCGTTGAGCGAGACACCGACATGGCCGAGCAGTACTTC. Its translation: CSVERDTDMAEQYF.

This chain joins TRBV11-2 and TRBJ2-3, with D perhaps TRBD1 (5 bases). Trimming took 2 bases from V and 0 from J, leaving 15 bases between them. CDR3 size: 17 residues. CDR1 SGHAT and CDR2 FQNNGV come from the germline V gene. CDR3 residues: CASSLRSRGTSTDTQYF. Written as DNA, the CDR3 is TGTGCCAGCAGCTTACGTAGTAGGGGAACTAGCACAGATACGCAGTATTTT. The full variable domain, its missing parts supplied by reference TRBV11-2 and TRBJ2-3, is EAGVAQSPRYKIIEKRQSVAFWCNPISGHATLYWYQQILGQGPKLLIQFQNNGVVDDSQLPKDRFSAERLKGVDSTLKIQPAKLEDSAVYLCASSLRSRGTSTDTQYFGPGTRLTVL.

The chain carries TRBV4-2 and TRBJ1-4; 9 bases match TRBD1. Germline V gene sequence: CDR1 LGHNA, CDR2 YNFKEQ. J gave up 6 bases and V 1 base, and 3 bases lay outside the gene matches. The CDR3 totals 15 residues. The CDR3 loop reads CASSQGWDRDEKLFF. DNA of the CDR3: TGTGCCAGCAGCCAAGGTTGGGACAGGGATGAAAAACTGTTTTTT.

The chain carries TRBV28 and TRBJ2-3; TRBD2 is a possible D gene (7 bases). The germline V gene has CDR1 MDHEN and CDR2 SYDVKM. There are 16 residues in the CDR3. Trimming shortened V by 6 bases and J by 4 bases, and 20 bases separated the two germline ends. CDR3 in amino acids: CASRGGEPREADTQYF. Written as DNA, the CDR3 is TGTGCCAGCAGAGGGGGGGAGCCCCGGGAGGCAGATACGCAGTATTTT. Drawing the rest from reference TRBV28 and TRBJ2-3, the complete variable domain is DVKVTQSSRYLVKRTGEKVFLECVQDMDHENMFWYRQDPGLGLRLIYFSYDVKMKEKGDIPEGYSVSREKKERFSLILESASTNQTSMYLCASRGGEPREADTQYFGPGTRLTVL.

The sample holds a few counts of this clonotype. This chain uses TRBV19 with TRBJ2-4; TRBD2 might be the D (5 bases). Germline CDR1 LNHDA, CDR2 SQIVND (reference sequence). The V and J ends lost 0 bases and 7 bases respectively, with 7 bases between them. The CDR3 runs 13 residues. The CDR3 region has the DNA TGTGCCAGTAGTATAGATAGAGGGAACATTCAGTACTTC. Encoded protein: CASSIDRGNIQYF.

This clonotype has more than one count but fewer than ten. This chain uses TRBV12-3 or TRBV12-4 with TRBJ1-4, with D hard to call. The CDR3 runs to 13 residues. Between the trimmed V and J ends, which lost 5 bases and 14 bases, there was a span of 18 bases. CDR3 coding DNA: TGTGCCAGCAGTGACCTTAATGAAAAGTGGCTGTTTTTT. Translated: CASSDLNEKWLFF.

This clonotype has more than one count but fewer than ten. The junction and the germline gene differ at one end; a read error may be behind it. This chain connects TRBV29-1 to TRBJ2-1; TRBD2 matches at 8 bases. CDR1 and CDR2 (germline): SQVTM, ANQGSEA. CDR3 size: 13 residues. The CDR3 reads CSVEYLAGTPPIF. CDR3 sequence (DNA): TGCAGCGTTGAATATCTAGCGGGTACCCCACCGATCTTC.

This clonotype has only a few counts. This rearrangement joins TRBV7-9 to TRBJ1-1; D call uncertain. Trimming took 5 bases from V and 0 from J, leaving 7 bases between them. Germline V gives CDR1 SEHNR, CDR2 FQNEAQ (reference sequence). This CDR3 is 13 amino acids long. In DNA form, the CDR3 reads TGTGCCAGCAGCAACGGAATGAACACTGAAGCTTTCTTT. It is translated as CASSNGMNTEAFF.

This clonotype appeared a few times. The V gene is TRBV2, the J gene TRBJ2-7; D is possibly TRBD1 (6 bases). The CDR3 contains 16 residues. With 4 bases removed from V and 2 bases from J, the gap between germline ends came to 18 bases. The germline V gene has CDR1 SNHLY and CDR2 FYNNEI. The CDR3, as DNA: TGTGCCAGCAGTGGCTCCCTGATCCAGGGGCCCTACGAGCAGTACTTC. It is translated as CASSGSLIQGPYEQYF.

The chain links TRBV20-1 to TRBJ2-4; 12 nucleotides agree with TRBD2. Losses at the gene ends were 5 bases for V and 7 bases for J; bases not matched to a gene: 15. The CDR3 spans 17 residues. Germline V gene sequence: CDR1 DFQATT, CDR2 SNEGSKA (reference sequence). The CDR3 reads CSAWSSGRAHVGNIQYF. The CDR3 DNA reads as TGCAGTGCTTGGTCTAGCGGGAGGGCCCATGTGGGGAACATTCAGTACTTC.

The sample holds a few counts of this clonotype. The chain carries TRBV7-9 and TRBJ2-5; D uncertain. CDR3 length equals 16 residues. The germline V gene has CDR1 SEHNR and CDR2 FQNEAQ (reference sequence). The ends were cut back, 2 bases at V and 5 bases at J, with 18 bases in the middle. The CDR3 sequence is CASSLISGRAGETQYF. CDR3 DNA sequence: TGTGCCAGCAGCTTAATTTCCGGACGGGCCGGGGAGACCCAGTACTTC.

V and J are TRBV25-1 and TRBJ2-3; unclear D gene. The length of the CDR3 is 14 residues. The V gene lost 1 base and the J gene lost 2 bases, with 7 bases spanning the gap. Looked up from germline, CDR1 is MGHDK and CDR2 is SYGVNS. CDR3 protein: CASSELYPTDTQYF. The CDR3 bases are TGTGCCAGCAGTGAATTATATCCCACAGATACGCAGTATTTT.

This chain links TRBV29-1 with TRBJ1-3; TRBD1 matches at 7 bases. This CDR3 has 12 amino acids. Per the germline V gene, CDR1 is SQVTM and CDR2 is ANQGSEA. The J segment lost 4 bases and the V segment lost 7 bases, leaving 4 bases of the junction unmatched. This chain's CDR3 is CSAGGLGNTIYF. DNA of the CDR3: TGCAGCGCAGGGGGACTCGGAAACACCATATATTTT.

This clonotype was observed a handful of times. The chain is built from TRBV9 and TRBJ2-2; maybe TRBD2 (5 bases). Trimming took off 0 bases at V and 3 bases at J, with 12 bases between the two ends. The CDR3 extends over 16 amino acids. From germline, CDR1 is SGDLS and CDR2 YYNGEE. This chain's CDR3 is CASSVVGYGDTGELFF. CDR3 in DNA: TGTGCCAGCAGCGTAGTGGGGTACGGGGACACCGGGGAGCTGTTTTTT.

The sample holds a few counts of this clonotype. The V gene is TRBV6-6, the J gene TRBJ2-3, with a weak D call TRBD1 (5 bases). V lost 9 bases and J 6 bases, leaving 19 bases between the germline ends. From germline, CDR1 is MNHNY and CDR2 SVGAGI (reference sequence). The CDR3 is 14 residues long. The CDR3 loop is CASSRVSGRDTQYF. Written as DNA, the CDR3 is TGTGCCAGTTCCAGGGTATCAGGAAGGGATACGCAGTATTTT.